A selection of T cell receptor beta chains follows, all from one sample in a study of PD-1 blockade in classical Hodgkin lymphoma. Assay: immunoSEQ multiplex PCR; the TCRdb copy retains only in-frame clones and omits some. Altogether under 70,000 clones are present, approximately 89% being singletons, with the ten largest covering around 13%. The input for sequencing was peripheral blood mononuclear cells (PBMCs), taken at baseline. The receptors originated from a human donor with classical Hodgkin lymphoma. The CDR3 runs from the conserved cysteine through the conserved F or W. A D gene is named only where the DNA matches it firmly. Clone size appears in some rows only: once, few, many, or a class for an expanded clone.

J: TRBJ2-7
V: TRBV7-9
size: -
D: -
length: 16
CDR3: CASSLVGQGVPYEQYF
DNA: TGTGCCAGCAGCTTAGTGGGCCAGGGTGTGCCCTACGAGCAGTACTTC

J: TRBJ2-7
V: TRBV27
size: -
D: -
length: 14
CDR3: CASSLVGATYEQYF
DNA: TGTGCCAGCAGCTTAGTAGGGGCTACCTACGAGCAGTACTTC

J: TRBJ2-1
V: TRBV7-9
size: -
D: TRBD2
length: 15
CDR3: CASSFGLAGYNEQFF
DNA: TGTGCCAGCAGCTTCGGACTAGCGGGGTACAATGAGCAGTTCTTC

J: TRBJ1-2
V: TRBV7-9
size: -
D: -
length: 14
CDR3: CASSLGVRVRGYTF
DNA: TGTGCCAGCAGCTTAGGGGTCAGGGTGAGGGGCTACACCTTC

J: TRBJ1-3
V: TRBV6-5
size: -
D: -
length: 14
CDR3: CASSYTGTGNTIYF
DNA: TGTGCCAGCAGCTATACAGGGACTGGAAACACCATATATTTT

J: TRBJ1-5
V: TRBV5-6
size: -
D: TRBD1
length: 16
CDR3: CASSTGQGQGMTPQHF
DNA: TGTGCCAGCAGCACCGGCCAGGGACAGGGCATGACGCCCCAGCATTTT

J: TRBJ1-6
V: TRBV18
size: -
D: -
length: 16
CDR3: CASSPPGGSYNSPLHF
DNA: TGTGCCAGCTCACCACCAGGGGGCTCCTATAATTCACCCCTCCACTTT

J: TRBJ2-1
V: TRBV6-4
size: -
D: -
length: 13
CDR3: CASSGGDYGEQFF
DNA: TGTGCCAGCAGTGGGGGGGATTACGGTGAGCAGTTCTTC

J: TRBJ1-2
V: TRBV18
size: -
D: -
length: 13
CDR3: CASSPPENYGYTF
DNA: TGTGCCAGCTCACCACCCGAAAACTATGGCTACACCTTC

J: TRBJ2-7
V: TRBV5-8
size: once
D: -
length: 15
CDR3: CASKFTTVFAYEQYF
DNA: TGTGCCAGCAAATTCACGACGGTTTTCGCTTACGAGCAGTACTTC

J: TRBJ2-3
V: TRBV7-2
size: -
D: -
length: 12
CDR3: CASSSSTDTQYF
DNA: TGTGCCAGCAGCTCCTCCACAGATACGCAGTATTTT

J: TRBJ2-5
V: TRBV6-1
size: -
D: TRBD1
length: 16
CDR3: CASSEGGQGAGETQYF
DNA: TGTGCCAGCAGTGAAGGGGGACAGGGGGCCGGGGAGACCCAGTACTTC

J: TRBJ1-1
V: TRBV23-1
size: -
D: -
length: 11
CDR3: CASRHVAEAFF
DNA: TGCGCCAGCCGCCACGTTGCTGAAGCTTTCTTT

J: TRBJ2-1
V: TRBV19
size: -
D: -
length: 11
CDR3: CASSPGGGKFF
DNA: TGTGCCAGTAGTCCCGGAGGGGGGAAGTTCTTC

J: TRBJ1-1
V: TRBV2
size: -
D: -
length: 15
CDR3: CASSGPNRVNTEAFF
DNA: TGTGCCAGCAGTGGACCAAACAGGGTTAACACTGAAGCTTTCTTT

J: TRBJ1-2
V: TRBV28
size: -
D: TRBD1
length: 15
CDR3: CASNPPGQIYYGYTF
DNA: TGTGCCAGCAACCCCCCGGGACAGATTTACTATGGCTACACCTTC